This T cell receptor (beta chain) stems from a study of CD8+ T cells in alopecia areata (dated by TCRdb to 2017 to 2018). Context from the whole study: The treated patients took part in an open-label pilot trial in which moderate-to-severe alopecia areata was treated with oral tofacitinib at 5 to 10 mg twice daily. Tofacitinib-treated patients had biopsies at baseline and at 4 and 24 weeks of treatment, with a later scalp biopsy in several patients. On the human side, TCRbeta sequencing was run on scalp tissue and on sorted CD4+ and CD8+ peripheral blood T cells from healthy controls and from alopecia areata patients with either patchy or totalis/universalis disease. Tofacitinib was given for 6 to 18 months, followed by 6 months of follow-up off drug to assess delayed response and recurrence. The SALT score, which quantifies the percentage of affected scalp surface area, was used to measure disease severity in treated patients. Scalp clonality was compared across normal scalp (n=4), patchy alopecia areata scalp (n=8), and alopecia totalis/universalis scalp (n=8). The study used high-throughput TCRbeta sequencing to examine T cell clonal expansion in alopecia areata, in both the C3H/HeJ mouse model and human patients. immunoSEQ multiplex PCR using 35 Vbeta forward primers and 13 Jbeta reverse primers was used to amplify TCRbeta CDR3 regions. RNA was obtained with the PAXgene miRNA kit for fixed scalp, the miRNeasy kit for PBMCs, and the RNeasy kit for mouse skin. Results the study describes overall, beyond this receptor: Unlike mouse skin, where gammadelta T cells dominate, normal human skin contains resident alphabeta T cells that get sequenced too, which complicates analysis of the scalp TCR repertoire. Shared TCR sequences between patients were less evident than in mice, which may be partly attributable to HLA diversity in the patient population. Scalp clonality and the number of expanded CD8+ clones among the top 100 scalp clones were significantly decreased by tofacitinib. Lesional scalp, especially in alopecia totalis/universalis, showed higher clonality and more expanded CD8+ clones than normal scalp, suggesting antigenic drive. Many expanded lesional clones persisted in scalp and blood during tofacitinib treatment, which may partly explain relapse after stopping treatment. Because the treated cohort was small and had just a single nonresponder, larger studies are needed to establish links between baseline CD8+ expansion and response.

The receptor library was made with the immunoSEQ multiplex PCR assay. For TCR sequencing, RNA was extracted from every sample and reverse transcribed into cDNA to serve as template. SuperScript III was used to make first-strand cDNA, primed with a 2:1 mix of oligo-dT and random hexamers. A synthetic immune receptor repertoire was used to measure amplification bias, and any remaining bias was corrected computationally. The source study handled its data this way. After raw reads were preprocessed to remove errors, the CDR3 was defined following IMGT conventions as running from the conserved cysteine to phenylalanine. Clonality was calculated as 1 minus Shannon entropy normalized by log2 of the number of productive unique TCRs. Whether scalp clones were CD4 or CD8 was inferred by matching scalp TCRbeta sequences against CD4 and CD8 repertoires sorted from blood. TCRdb stores this immuneACCESS table with in-frame sequences only. Part of the clones is absent; in the studies checked, under half of the shortfall reflects unresolved V genes, and no reason is known for the rest. That table furnishes V, J and clone size, whereas the DNA furnished D and trimming. For this sample the table gives 150,000 to 200,000 clones, of which roughly 63% were detected only once. In total, the top ten clones hold around 15% of the sample.

To note about this clone: What this receptor recognizes is not known. It has no much larger one-base neighbor in the sample; base qualities were not kept.

The meaning of the sample's treatment or condition label: oral pan-JAK inhibitor, 5-10 mg twice daily. Peripheral blood and lesional scalp punch biopsies were obtained from patients with alopecia areata. PBMCs were separated by density centrifugation and stained for CD3, CD4 and CD8, after which CD4+ and CD8+ T cells were sorted on a FACSAria. Cut back by 6 bases and 4 bases, the V and J ends lie 18 bases apart. The germline V gene sets CDR1 to SQVTM and CDR2 to ANQGSEA. CDR3 length: 15 amino acids, cysteine to phenylalanine. CDR3 DNA is the only sequence kept; it has 45 bases, read in frame from the first base.

The sequencing here drew on CD4+ T cells sorted from blood, taken at approximately week 60, from a patient treated with tofacitinib. In this chain, TRBV29-1 is recombined with TRBJ1-4; the D segment could be TRBD1, given 5 matching bases. The clonotype originates from a human donor with alopecia areata. The sequenced DNA: TGCAGCGTGGGAAGTTTCGGGACTGATAATGAAAAACTGTTTTTT. Its coded protein is CSVGSFGTDNEKLFF.